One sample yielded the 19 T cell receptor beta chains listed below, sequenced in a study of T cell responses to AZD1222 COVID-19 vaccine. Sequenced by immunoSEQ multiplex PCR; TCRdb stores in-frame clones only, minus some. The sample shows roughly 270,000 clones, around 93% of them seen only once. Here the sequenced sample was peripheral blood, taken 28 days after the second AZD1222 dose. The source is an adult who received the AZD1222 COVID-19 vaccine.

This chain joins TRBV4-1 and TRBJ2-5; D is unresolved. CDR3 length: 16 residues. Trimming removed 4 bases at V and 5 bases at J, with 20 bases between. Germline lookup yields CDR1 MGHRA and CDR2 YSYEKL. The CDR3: CASSREADPAGETQYF. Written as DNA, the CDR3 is TGCGCCAGCAGCCGCGAAGCCGATCCCGCTGGGGAGACCCAGTACTTC.

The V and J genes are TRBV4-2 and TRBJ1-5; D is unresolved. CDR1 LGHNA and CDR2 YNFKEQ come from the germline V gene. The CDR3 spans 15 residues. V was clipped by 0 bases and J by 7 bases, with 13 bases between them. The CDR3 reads CASSQDKEGRQPQHF. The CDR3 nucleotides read TGTGCCAGCAGCCAAGATAAGGAGGGTAGACAGCCCCAGCATTTT.

In nucleotides, the CDR3 is TGTGCCAGCAGCAAGGGGGAGTGGTTTTACTACGAGCAGTACTTC. It specifies CASSKGEWFYYEQYF. The chain joins TRBV28 to TRBJ2-7; TRBD1 might be the D (6 bases). CDR1 and CDR2 (germline): MDHEN, SYDVKM. The CDR3 covers 15 residues. Trimming shortened V by 6 bases and J by 3 bases, and 18 bases separated the two germline ends.

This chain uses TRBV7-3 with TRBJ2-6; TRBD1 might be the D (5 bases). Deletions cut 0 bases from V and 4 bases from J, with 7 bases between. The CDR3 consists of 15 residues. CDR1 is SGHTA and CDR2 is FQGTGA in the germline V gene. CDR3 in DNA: TGTGCCAGCAGCTTAACAGGGGTCGGGGCCAACGTCCTGACTTTC. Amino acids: CASSLTGVGANVLTF.

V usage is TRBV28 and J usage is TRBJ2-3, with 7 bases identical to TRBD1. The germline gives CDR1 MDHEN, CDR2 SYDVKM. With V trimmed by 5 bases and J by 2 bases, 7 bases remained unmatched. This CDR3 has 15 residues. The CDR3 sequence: CASSKQGSLTDTQYF. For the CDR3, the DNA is TGTGCCAGCAGTAAACAGGGGTCGCTCACAGATACGCAGTATTTT.

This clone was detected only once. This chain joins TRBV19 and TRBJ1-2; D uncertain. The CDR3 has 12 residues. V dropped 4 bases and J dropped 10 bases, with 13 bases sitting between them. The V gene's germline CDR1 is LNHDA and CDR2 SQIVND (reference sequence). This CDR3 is CASSTPSTHYTF. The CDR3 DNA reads TGTGCCAGTAGTACCCCGTCCACTCACTACACCTTC.

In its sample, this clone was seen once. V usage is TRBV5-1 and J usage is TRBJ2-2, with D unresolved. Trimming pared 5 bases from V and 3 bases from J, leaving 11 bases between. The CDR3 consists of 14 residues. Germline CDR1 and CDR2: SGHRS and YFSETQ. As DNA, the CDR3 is TGCGCCAGCAGAGAACAGTCGGACACCGGGGAGCTGTTTTTT. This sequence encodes CASREQSDTGELFF.

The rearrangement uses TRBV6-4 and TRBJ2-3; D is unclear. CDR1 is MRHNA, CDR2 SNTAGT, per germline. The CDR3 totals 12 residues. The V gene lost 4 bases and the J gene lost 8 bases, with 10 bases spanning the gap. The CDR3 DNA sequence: TGTGCCAGCAGTGCGACACGCGGTACGCAGTATTTT. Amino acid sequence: CASSATRGTQYF.

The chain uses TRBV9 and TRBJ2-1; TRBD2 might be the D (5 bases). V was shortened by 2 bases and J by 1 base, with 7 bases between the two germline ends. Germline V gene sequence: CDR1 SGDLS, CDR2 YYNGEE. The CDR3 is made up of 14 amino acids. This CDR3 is CASSVGLSYNEQFF. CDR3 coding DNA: TGTGCCAGCAGCGTTGGACTTTCCTACAATGAGCAGTTCTTC.

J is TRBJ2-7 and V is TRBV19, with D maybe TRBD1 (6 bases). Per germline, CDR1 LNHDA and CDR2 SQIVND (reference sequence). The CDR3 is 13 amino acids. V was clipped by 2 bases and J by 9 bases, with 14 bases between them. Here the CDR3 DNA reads TGTGCCAGTAGTATACGAACAGGGACGGGGCAGTACTTC. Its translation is CASSIRTGTGQYF.

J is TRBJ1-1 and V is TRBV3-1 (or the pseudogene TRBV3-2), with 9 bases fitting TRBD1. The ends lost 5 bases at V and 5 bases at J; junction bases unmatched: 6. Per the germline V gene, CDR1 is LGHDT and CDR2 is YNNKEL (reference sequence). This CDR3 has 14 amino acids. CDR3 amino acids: CASSAGTGRTEAFF. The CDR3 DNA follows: TGTGCCAGCAGCGCCGGGACAGGGCGGACTGAAGCTTTCTTT.

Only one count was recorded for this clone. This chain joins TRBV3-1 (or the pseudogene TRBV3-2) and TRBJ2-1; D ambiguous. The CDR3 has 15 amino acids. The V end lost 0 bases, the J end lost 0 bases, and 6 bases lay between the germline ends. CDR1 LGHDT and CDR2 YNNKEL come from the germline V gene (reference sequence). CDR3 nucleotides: TGTGCCAGCAGCCAAGAGCATTTCTCCTACAATGAGCAGTTCTTC. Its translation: CASSQEHFSYNEQFF.

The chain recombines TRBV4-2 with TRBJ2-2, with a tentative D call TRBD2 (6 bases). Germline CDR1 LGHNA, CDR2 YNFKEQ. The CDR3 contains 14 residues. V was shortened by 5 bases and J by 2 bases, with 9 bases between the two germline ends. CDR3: CASSYGSNTGELFF. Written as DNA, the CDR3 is TGTGCCAGCAGCTACGGGAGTAACACCGGGGAGCTGTTTTTT.

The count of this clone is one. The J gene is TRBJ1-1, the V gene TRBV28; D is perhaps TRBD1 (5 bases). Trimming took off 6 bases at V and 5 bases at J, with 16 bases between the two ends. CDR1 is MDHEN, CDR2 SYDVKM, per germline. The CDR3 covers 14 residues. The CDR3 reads CASSPNQGGTEAFF. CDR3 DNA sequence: TGTGCCAGCAGCCCCAACCAGGGAGGGACTGAAGCTTTCTTT. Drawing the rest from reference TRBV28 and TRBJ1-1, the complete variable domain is DVKVTQSSRYLVKRTGEKVFLECVQDMDHENMFWYRQDPGLGLRLIYFSYDVKMKEKGDIPEGYSVSREKKERFSLILESASTNQTSMYLCASSPNQGGTEAFFGQGTRLTVV.

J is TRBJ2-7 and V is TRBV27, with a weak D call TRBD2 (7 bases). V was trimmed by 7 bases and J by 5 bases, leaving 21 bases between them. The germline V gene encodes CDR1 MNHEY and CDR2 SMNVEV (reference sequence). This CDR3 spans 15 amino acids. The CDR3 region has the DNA TGTGCCAGCACCCCAAGGGGGGGGGCGCGTCACGAGCAGTACTTC. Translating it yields CASTPRGGARHEQYF.

The CDR3 sequence: CASSIRTGAYEQYF. The DNA of the CDR3 is TGTGCCAGTAGTATACGGACAGGGGCCTACGAGCAGTACTTC. This chain connects TRBV19 to TRBJ2-7; 9 bases match TRBD1. Germline values: CDR1 LNHDA, CDR2 SQIVND (reference sequence). J gave up 2 bases and V 2 bases, and 1 base lay outside the gene matches. The length of the CDR3 is 14 residues.

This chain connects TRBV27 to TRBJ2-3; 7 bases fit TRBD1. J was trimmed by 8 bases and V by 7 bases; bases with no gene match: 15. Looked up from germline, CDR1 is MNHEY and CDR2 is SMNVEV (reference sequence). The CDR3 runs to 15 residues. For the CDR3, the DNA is TGTGCCAGCACCATGGGGACAGCGCCGACGGGTACGCAGTATTTT. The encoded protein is CASTMGTAPTGTQYF.

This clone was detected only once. The CDR3 here is CASSIDEETEAFF. CDR3 in DNA: TGTGCCAGTAGTATAGATGAGGAGACTGAAGCTTTCTTT. This chain uses TRBV19 with TRBJ1-1, with D uncertain. Trimming pared 0 bases from V and 5 bases from J, leaving 7 bases between. Looked up from germline, CDR1 is LNHDA and CDR2 is SQIVND (reference sequence). The CDR3 is 13 residues long.

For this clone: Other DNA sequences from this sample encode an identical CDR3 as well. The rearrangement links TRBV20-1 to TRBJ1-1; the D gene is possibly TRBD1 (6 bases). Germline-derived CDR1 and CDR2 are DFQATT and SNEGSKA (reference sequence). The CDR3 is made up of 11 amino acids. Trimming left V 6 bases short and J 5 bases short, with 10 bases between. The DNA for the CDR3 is TGCAGTGCGAGGGGGAGGACTGAAGCTTTCTTT. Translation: CSARGRTEAFF.